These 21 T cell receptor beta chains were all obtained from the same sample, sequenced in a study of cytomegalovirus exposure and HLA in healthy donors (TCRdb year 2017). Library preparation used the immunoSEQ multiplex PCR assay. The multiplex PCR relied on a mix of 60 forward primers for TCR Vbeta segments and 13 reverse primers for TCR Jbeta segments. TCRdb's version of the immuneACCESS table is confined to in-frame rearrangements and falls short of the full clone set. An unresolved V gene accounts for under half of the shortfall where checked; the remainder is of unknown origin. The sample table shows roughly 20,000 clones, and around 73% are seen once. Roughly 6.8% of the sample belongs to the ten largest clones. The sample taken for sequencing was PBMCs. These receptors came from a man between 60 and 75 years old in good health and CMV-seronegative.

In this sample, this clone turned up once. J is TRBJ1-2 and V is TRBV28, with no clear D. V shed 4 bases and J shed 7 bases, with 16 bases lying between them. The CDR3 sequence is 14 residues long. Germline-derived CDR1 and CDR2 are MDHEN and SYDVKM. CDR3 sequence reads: CASSSPGGPFGYTF. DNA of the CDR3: TGTGCCAGCAGTTCTCCGGGAGGCCCGTTTGGCTACACCTTC.

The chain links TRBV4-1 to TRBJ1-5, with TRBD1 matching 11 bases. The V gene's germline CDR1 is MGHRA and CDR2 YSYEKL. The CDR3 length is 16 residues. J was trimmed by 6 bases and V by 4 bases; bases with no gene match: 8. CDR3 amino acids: CASSLRTGGSAQPQHF. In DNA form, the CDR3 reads TGCGCCAGCAGCCTTAGGACAGGGGGCTCGGCTCAGCCCCAGCATTTT.

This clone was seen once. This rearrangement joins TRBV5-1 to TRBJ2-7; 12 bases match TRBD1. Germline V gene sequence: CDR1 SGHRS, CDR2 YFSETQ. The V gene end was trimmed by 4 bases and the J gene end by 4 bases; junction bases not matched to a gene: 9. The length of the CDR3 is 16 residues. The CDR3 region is CASSQPSGQGAYEQYF. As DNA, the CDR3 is TGCGCCAGCAGCCAGCCTTCGGGACAGGGGGCATACGAGCAGTACTTC. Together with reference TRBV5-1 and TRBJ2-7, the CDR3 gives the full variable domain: KAGVTQTPRYLIKTRGQQVTLSCSPISGHRSVSWYQQTPGQGLQFLFEYFSETQRNKGNFPGRFSGRQFSNSRSEMNVSTLELGDSALYLCASSQPSGQGAYEQYFGPGTRLTVT.

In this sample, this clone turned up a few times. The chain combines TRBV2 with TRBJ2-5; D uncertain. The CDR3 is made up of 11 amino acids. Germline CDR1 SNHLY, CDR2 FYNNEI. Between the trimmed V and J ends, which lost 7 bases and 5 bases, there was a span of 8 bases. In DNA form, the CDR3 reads TGTGCCAGCAACAAAGTTGAGACCCAGTACTTC. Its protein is CASNKVETQYF.

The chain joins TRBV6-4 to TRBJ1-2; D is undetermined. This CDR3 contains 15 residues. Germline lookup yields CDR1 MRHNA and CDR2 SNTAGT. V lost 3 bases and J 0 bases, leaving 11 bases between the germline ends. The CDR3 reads CASSDPGTANYGYTF. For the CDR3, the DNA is TGTGCCAGCAGTGATCCAGGTACAGCTAACTATGGCTACACCTTC.

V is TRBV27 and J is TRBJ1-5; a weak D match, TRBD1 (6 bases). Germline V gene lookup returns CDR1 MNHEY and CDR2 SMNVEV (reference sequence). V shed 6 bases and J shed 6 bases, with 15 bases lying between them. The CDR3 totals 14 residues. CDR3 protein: CASSRGGAGQPQHF. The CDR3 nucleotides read TGTGCCAGCAGCAGAGGGGGGGCAGGTCAGCCCCAGCATTTT.

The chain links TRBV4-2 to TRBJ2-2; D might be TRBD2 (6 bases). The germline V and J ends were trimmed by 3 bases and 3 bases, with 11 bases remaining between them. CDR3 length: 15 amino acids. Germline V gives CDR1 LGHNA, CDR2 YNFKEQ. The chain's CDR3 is CASSQRDSYTGELFF. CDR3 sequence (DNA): TGTGCCAGCAGCCAGAGGGACTCCTACACCGGGGAGCTGTTTTTT.

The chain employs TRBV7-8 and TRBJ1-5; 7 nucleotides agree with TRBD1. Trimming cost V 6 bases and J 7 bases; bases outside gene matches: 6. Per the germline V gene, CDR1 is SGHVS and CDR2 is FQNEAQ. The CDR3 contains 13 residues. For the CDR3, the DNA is TGTGCCAGCAGTTTGGACAGGAGCCAGCCCCAGCATTTT. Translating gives CASSLDRSQPQHF.

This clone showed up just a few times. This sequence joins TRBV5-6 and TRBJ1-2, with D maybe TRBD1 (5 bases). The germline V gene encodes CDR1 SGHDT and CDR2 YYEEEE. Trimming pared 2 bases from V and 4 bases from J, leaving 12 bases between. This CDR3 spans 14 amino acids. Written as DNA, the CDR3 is TGTGCCAGCAGCTTCACAGGAGAACGCTATGGCTACACCTTC. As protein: CASSFTGERYGYTF.

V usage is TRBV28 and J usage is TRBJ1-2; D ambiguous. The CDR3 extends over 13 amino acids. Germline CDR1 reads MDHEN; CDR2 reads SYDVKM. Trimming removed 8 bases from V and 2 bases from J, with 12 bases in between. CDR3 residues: CASYDRVNYGYTF. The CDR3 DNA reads TGTGCCAGCTACGATAGAGTCAACTATGGCTACACCTTC.

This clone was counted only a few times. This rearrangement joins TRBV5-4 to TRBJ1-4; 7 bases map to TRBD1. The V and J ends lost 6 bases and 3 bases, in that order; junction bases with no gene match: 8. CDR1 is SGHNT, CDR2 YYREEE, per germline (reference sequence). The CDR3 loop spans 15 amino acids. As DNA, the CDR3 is TGTGCCAGCACCACCAAGACAGGGTCTAATGAAAAACTGTTTTTT. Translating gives CASTTKTGSNEKLFF.

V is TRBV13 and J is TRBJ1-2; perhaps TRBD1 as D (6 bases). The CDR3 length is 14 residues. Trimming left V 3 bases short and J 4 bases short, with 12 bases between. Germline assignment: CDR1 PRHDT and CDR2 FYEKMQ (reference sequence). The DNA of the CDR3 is TGTGCCAGCAGCTTGGAAAAGGGGGTCTATGGCTACACCTTC. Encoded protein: CASSLEKGVYGYTF.

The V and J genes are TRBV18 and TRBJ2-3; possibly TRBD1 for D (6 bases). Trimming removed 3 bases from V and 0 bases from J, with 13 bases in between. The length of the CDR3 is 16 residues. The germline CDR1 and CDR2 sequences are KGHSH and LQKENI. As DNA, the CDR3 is TGTGCCAGCTCACCGGACAGCCAACGTAGCACAGATACGCAGTATTTT. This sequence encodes CASSPDSQRSTDTQYF.

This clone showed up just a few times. The CDR3 reads CASSERGHQPQHF. DNA of the CDR3: TGTGCCAGCAGCGAAAGGGGCCATCAGCCCCAGCATTTT. This chain connects TRBV27 to TRBJ1-5; D is perhaps TRBD1 (5 bases). V was clipped by 6 bases and J by 5 bases, with 11 bases between them. This CDR3 is 13 amino acids long. Looked up from germline, CDR1 is MNHEY and CDR2 is SMNVEV (reference sequence).

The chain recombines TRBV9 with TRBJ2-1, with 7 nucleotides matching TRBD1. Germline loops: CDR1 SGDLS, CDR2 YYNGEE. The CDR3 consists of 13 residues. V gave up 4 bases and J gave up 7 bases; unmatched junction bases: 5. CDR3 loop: CASSRQGRNEQFF. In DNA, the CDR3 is TGTGCCAGCAGCCGACAGGGACGGAATGAGCAGTTCTTC.

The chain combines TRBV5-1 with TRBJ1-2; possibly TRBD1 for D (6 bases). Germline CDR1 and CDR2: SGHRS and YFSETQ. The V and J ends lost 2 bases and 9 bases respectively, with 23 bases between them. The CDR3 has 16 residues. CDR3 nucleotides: TGCGCCAGCAGCTTTGGGGGTGGCAGGGGAACGGGGAGCTACACCTTC. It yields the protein CASSFGGGRGTGSYTF.

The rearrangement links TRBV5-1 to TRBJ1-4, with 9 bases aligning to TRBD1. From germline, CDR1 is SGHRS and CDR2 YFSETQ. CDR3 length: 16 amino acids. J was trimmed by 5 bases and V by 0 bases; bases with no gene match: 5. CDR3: CASSLGWTGENEKLFF. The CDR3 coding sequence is TGCGCCAGCAGCTTGGGCTGGACAGGGGAGAATGAAAAACTGTTTTTT.

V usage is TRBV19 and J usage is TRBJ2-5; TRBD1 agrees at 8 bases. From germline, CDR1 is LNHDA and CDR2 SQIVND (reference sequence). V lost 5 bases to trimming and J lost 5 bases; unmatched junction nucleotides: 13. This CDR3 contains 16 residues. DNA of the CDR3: TGTGCCAGTAGTCCCCGAGGGCAGGGGGCGCGCGAGACCCAGTACTTC. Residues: CASSPRGQGARETQYF.

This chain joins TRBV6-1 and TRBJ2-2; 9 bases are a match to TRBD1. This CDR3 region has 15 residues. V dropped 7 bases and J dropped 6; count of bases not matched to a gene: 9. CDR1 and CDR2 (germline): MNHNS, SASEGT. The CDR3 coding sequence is TGTGCCAGCAATACGGACAGGGGAGCTGCCGGGGAGCTGTTTTTT. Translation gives CASNTDRGAAGELFF.

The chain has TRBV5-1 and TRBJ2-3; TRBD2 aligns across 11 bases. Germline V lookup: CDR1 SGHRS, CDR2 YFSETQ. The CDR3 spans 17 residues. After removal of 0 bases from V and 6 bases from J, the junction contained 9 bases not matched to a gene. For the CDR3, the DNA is TGCGCCAGCAGCTTGGGACTAGCGGGATCGGGAGGGGATACGCAGTATTTT. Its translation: CASSLGLAGSGGDTQYF.

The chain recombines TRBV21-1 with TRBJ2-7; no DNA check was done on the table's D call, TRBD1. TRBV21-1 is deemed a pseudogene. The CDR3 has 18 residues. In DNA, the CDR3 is TGTGCCAGCAGCGCTCGGGACAGAAAAAACGCGAGCTCCTACGAGCAGTACTTC. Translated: CASSARDRKNASSYEQYF.